The clone carrying this TCR beta chain has more than one count but fewer than ten. Germline CDR1 is LGHDT and CDR2 is YNNKEL (reference sequence). The CDR3 spans 14 residues. The germline V and J ends were trimmed by 3 bases and 0 bases, with 7 bases remaining between them. These data are taken from a study of regulatory T cells in long-lasting Graves disease. Arm-PCR of CDR3 regions with iRepertoire HTBI primers generated TCR beta libraries. TCRdb reanalysed the multiplex PCR reads using MiXCR and keeps one entry per CDR3 protein. The data hold about 460,000 distinct CDR3 sequences, with 12% to 15% observed a single time. Time point denoted: newly diagnosed GD, antithyroid drugs for less than 3 months. The TCR library was made from RNA that had been extracted from PBMCs in TRIzol. These data were likewise used in another study, on T cells in Graves' hyperthyroidism and ophthalmopathy. That paper states: Most thyroid clonotypes expanded above 0.001 appeared in blood too.

The rearrangement uses TRBV3-1 and TRBJ2-3; D is unclear. The clonotype originates from a woman in her forties or fifties with Graves disease. The material was peripheral blood mononuclear cells (PBMCs), obtained at new diagnosis, from a patient treated with antithyroid drugs. The CDR3 DNA is TGTGCCAGCAGCCAGTTGGCGAGCACAGATACGCAGTATTTT. It translates to CASSQLASTDTQYF.